This T cell receptor beta chain was retrieved from a study of blood T cell repertoires in COVID-19. This clone was counted a single time. Repertoires were generated with immunoSEQ multiplex PCR, while TCRdb's copy carries only in-frame clones and drops some. The data contain 210,000 or so clones, around 80% of them singletons. The receptor comes from a middle-aged woman with acute or convalescent COVID-19. The sequenced sample consisted of peripheral blood.

CDR3 sequence: CARTGGNEQFF. CDR3 nucleotide sequence: TGCGCCAGGACAGGGGGCAATGAGCAGTTCTTC. The chain recombines TRBV10-1 with TRBJ2-1, with TRBD1 matching 9 bases. V shed 9 bases and J 6 bases; nucleotides not matched to a gene: 0. CDR3 length: 11 residues. The germline V gene encodes CDR1 WNHNN and CDR2 SYGVQD (reference sequence).